The sequence of this T cell receptor (beta chain) was determined in a study of cytomegalovirus exposure and HLA in healthy donors. Germline V gene data show CDR1 as LGHNA and CDR2 as YSLEER. The CDR3 is made up of 16 amino acids. The germline V and J ends were trimmed by 1 base and 0 bases, with 11 bases remaining between them. Measured with immunoSEQ multiplex PCR; TCRdb has only the in-frame clones, and not every one. The sample has roughly 100,000 clones, about 95% seen once. The clonotype was recovered from a woman under 30 in good health and CMV-seronegative. Sequencing was performed on PBMCs. The gene calls are TRBV4-3 and TRBJ2-3, with D possibly being TRBD2 (5 bases). The CDR3 here is CASSQGTGISTDTQYF. For the CDR3, the DNA is TGCGCCAGCAGCCAAGGAACCGGGATCAGCACAGATACGCAGTATTTT.